What follows are 15 T cell receptor beta chains derived from one specimen sequenced in a study of shared clonotypes between healthy human individuals. This table comes from immunoSEQ multiplex PCR, and its TCRdb copy is limited to in-frame clones, with some not included. The repertoire includes approximately 1,500,000 clones, about 98% of them detected once, and 0.4% to 0.55% sits in the top ten. The sequencing sample was made of naive CD4+ T cells sorted from blood. Sample subset: CD45RA+ positively selected. These receptors originate from a man between 25 and 39 years old in good health.

The rearrangement joins TRBV6-5 to TRBJ1-1, with unresolved D. The germline V gene encodes CDR1 MNHEY and CDR2 SVGAGI. CDR3 length: 11 amino acids. V gave up 2 bases and J gave up 11 bases, with 9 bases separating them. CDR3 in amino acids: CASSYKGMAFF. CDR3 nucleotide sequence: TGTGCCAGCAGTTACAAGGGTATGGCTTTCTTT.

The chain links TRBV2 to TRBJ2-1; D call uncertain. The CDR3 runs to 10 residues. Trimming cost V 8 bases and J 6 bases, with 5 bases left between them. Germline V gene data show CDR1 as SNHLY and CDR2 as FYNNEI. CDR3 sequence (DNA): TGTGCCAGCCAGAGCAATGAGCAGTTCTTC. Translating gives CASQSNEQFF.

The chain links TRBV9 to TRBJ1-4; possibly TRBD1 for D (5 bases). This CDR3 contains 15 residues. Trimming stripped 2 bases from V and 14 bases from J, with 22 bases between. Germline V CDR1 and CDR2: SGDLS, YYNGEE. CDR3 in amino acids: CASSVVGEVGSLLFF. The CDR3 region has the DNA TGTGCCAGCAGCGTGGTGGGGGAGGTGGGCAGTCTCCTGTTTTTT.

The rearrangement uses TRBV29-1 and TRBJ1-1; D gene ambiguous. CDR1 SQVTM and CDR2 ANQGSEA come from the germline V gene. The CDR3 contains 10 residues. The germline V and J ends were trimmed by 6 bases and 10 bases, with 12 bases remaining between them. CDR3 loop: CSVRHVGAFF. CDR3 sequence (DNA): TGCAGCGTCAGGCATGTCGGAGCTTTCTTT.

As concerns this clone: At one of its ends the junction is not consistent with the germline gene, which may arise from a read error. The chain recombines TRBV7-7 with TRBJ2-7; D is perhaps TRBD2 (5 bases). The CDR3 sequence is 16 residues long. Germline CDR1 and CDR2: SSHAT and FNYEAQ (reference sequence). CDR3 protein: CASSPRLDGGPYEQYF. CDR3 DNA sequence: TGTGCTAGCAGCCCACGACTTGATGGAGGACCCTACGAGCAGTACTTC.

The J gene is TRBJ2-7, the V gene TRBV7-9; no definite D call. The CDR3 length is 12 residues. Germline-derived CDR1 and CDR2 are SEHNR and FQNEAQ (reference sequence). Trimming took 1 base from V and 4 from J, leaving 5 bases between them. The CDR3 sequence: CASSLGMYEQYF. CDR3 DNA sequence: TGTGCCAGCAGCTTAGGGATGTACGAGCAGTACTTC.

This sequence joins TRBV7-6 and TRBJ1-5; D unclear. CDR1 SGHVS and CDR2 FNYEAQ come from the germline V gene. This CDR3 comprises 13 residues. V was trimmed by 3 bases and J by 7 bases, leaving 10 bases between them. The CDR3 loop is CASSFALGQPQHF. CDR3 nucleotides: TGTGCCAGCAGCTTCGCCCTGGGCCAGCCCCAGCATTTT.

For the CDR3, the DNA is TGTGCCAGTAGATCCACAGGGGGAACCGGGGAGCTGTTTTTT. This codes for CASRSTGGTGELFF. The V gene is TRBV19, the J gene TRBJ2-2, with 8 bases identical to TRBD1. The CDR3 totals 14 residues. V gave up 6 bases and J gave up 5 bases; unmatched junction bases: 5. Germline lookup yields CDR1 LNHDA and CDR2 SQIVND (reference sequence).

The gene calls are TRBV10-3 and TRBJ2-1; possibly TRBD1 for D (5 bases). The CDR3 covers 13 residues. V shed 5 bases and J shed 4 bases, with 9 bases lying between them. From germline, CDR1 is ENHRY and CDR2 SYGVKD. The CDR3 DNA reads TGTGCCATCAGTCCTGGGGCATACAATGAGCAGTTCTTC. This translates into CAISPGAYNEQFF.

The J gene is TRBJ1-3, the V gene TRBV30; D uncertain. Germline assignment: CDR1 GTSNPN and CDR2 SVGIG (reference sequence). V was cut by 6 bases and J by 0 bases, with 21 bases left in between. The CDR3 covers 17 residues. For the CDR3, the DNA is TGTGCCTGCCCAATGGTGGACGCCATGAACTCTGGAAACACCATATATTTT. Translation gives CACPMVDAMNSGNTIYF.

The CDR3 sequence: CASSFSTSGTTDTQYF. The CDR3 bases are TGTGCCAGCAGCTTCTCTACTAGCGGAACCACAGATACGCAGTATTTT. V usage is TRBV7-2 and J usage is TRBJ2-3; 8 bases are a match to TRBD2. The CDR3 runs to 16 residues. The germline V gene has CDR1 SGHTA and CDR2 FQGNSA. V lost 3 bases to trimming and J lost 2 bases; unmatched junction nucleotides: 7.

V and J are TRBV11-2 and TRBJ2-2; D may correspond to TRBD1 or TRBD2 (5 bases each). The CDR3 spans 16 residues. Trimming removed 1 base from V and 4 bases from J, with 13 bases in between. Germline V gives CDR1 SGHAT, CDR2 FQNNGV. This chain's CDR3 is CASSLVLGTGTGELFF. The CDR3 DNA sequence: TGTGCCAGCAGCTTAGTCTTGGGGACGGGCACCGGGGAGCTGTTTTTT.

V and J are TRBV28 and TRBJ2-5; the D gene is possibly TRBD2 (6 bases). The CDR3 length is 16 residues. Trimming took 2 bases from V and 1 from J, leaving 14 bases between them. From germline, CDR1 is MDHEN and CDR2 SYDVKM. CDR3 nucleotide sequence: TGTGCCAGCAGTTTACTTTGGAGGGAGGTCCAAGAGACCCAGTACTTC. Translation gives CASSLLWREVQETQYF.

The chain links TRBV7-8 to TRBJ2-7; D gene ambiguous. CDR1 and CDR2 (germline): SGHVS, FQNEAQ. V was clipped by 5 bases and J by 2 bases, with 13 bases between them. This CDR3 has 14 amino acids. This CDR3 is CASSLRITTYEQYF. The CDR3 nucleotides read TGTGCCAGCAGCCTCAGAATTACGACCTACGAGCAGTACTTC.

This chain uses TRBV28 with TRBJ2-7, with D perhaps assigned TRBD1 or TRBD2 (5 bases each). CDR3 size: 15 residues. Germline V CDR1 and CDR2: MDHEN, SYDVKM. Trimming removed 7 bases at V and 3 bases at J, with 19 bases between. The CDR3 sequence is CASTAPRDVLYEQYF. CDR3 DNA: TGTGCCAGCACTGCCCCCAGGGACGTGCTCTACGAGCAGTACTTC.